The 11 T cell receptor beta chains given below trace back to one sample, sequenced in a study of identical twins. TCRdb processed the 5' RACE reads anew with MiXCR; each CDR3 protein has one entry. The data hold roughly 690,000 distinct CDR3 sequences, with approximately 21% observed a single time. The same sample was also studied in work on T cells expressing NK-cell markers.

Sequenced: PBMCs. Receptors were obtained from a woman aged 18-30 years in good health.

This sequence joins TRBV10-3 and TRBJ2-3; a weak D match, TRBD1 (6 bases). The germline gives CDR1 ENHRY, CDR2 SYGVKD. Trimming removed 2 bases at V and 1 base at J, with 10 bases between. The CDR3 has 15 amino acids. CDR3 residues: CAISEQGQGTDTQYF. The CDR3 DNA follows: TGTGCCATCAGTGAGCAGGGGCAGGGCACAGATACGCAGTATTTT.

The V gene is TRBV4-2, the J gene TRBJ2-7; 8 positions agree with TRBD1. CDR1 is LGHNA and CDR2 is YNFKEQ in the germline V gene. After removal of 0 bases from V and 1 base from J, the junction contained 8 bases not matched to a gene. This CDR3 spans 17 amino acids. DNA for the CDR3: TGTGCCAGCAGCCAAGAACGCCGGGACAGGATATCCTACGAGCAGTACTTC. Translation gives CASSQERRDRISYEQYF.

This chain uses TRBV20-1 with TRBJ2-1; D not certain. This CDR3 contains 13 residues. Germline V gives CDR1 DFQATT, CDR2 SNEGSKA (reference sequence). The V end was cut by 3 bases, the J end by 0 bases, with 6 bases between. CDR3 nucleotides: TGCAGTGCTAGCCAATACTCCTACAATGAGCAGTTCTTC. This codes for CSASQYSYNEQFF.

This clonotype was detected a few times. This chain joins TRBV10-3 and TRBJ2-3; 8 bases map to TRBD2. In germline, CDR1 is ENHRY, CDR2 SYGVKD. This CDR3 has 15 amino acids. V trimming: 5 bases; J trimming: 4 bases; junction bases outside the gene matches: 8. The CDR3 sequence is CAISPGLGSPDTQYF. The CDR3 bases are TGTGCCATCAGTCCGGGACTAGGGAGCCCAGATACGCAGTATTTT.

This chain joins TRBV13 and TRBJ2-1, with D tentatively TRBD2 (6 bases). This CDR3 is built from 12 residues. The V end was cut by 4 bases, the J end by 9 bases, with 10 bases between. Germline assignment: CDR1 PRHDT and CDR2 FYEKMQ (reference sequence). CDR3 loop: CASSSTRIEQFF. CDR3 nucleotide sequence: TGTGCCAGCAGCTCGACTAGAATTGAGCAGTTCTTC.

This sequence joins TRBV7-2 and TRBJ2-3; TRBD2 agrees at 14 bases. V dropped 7 bases and J dropped 7; count of bases not matched to a gene: 7. Germline V gene sequence: CDR1 SGHTA, CDR2 FQGNSA. The CDR3 is 15 amino acids. CDR3 nucleotides: TGTGCCAGCACCTCGACTAGCGGGGGGGCGTATACGCAGTATTTT. It encodes CASTSTSGGAYTQYF.

In its sample, this clonotype was seen a few times. J is TRBJ2-2 and V is TRBV5-1; possible D gene TRBD2, 5 bases. CDR3 length: 15 amino acids. The V end lost 6 bases, the J end lost 0 bases, and 12 bases lay between the germline ends. Germline V gene data show CDR1 as SGHRS and CDR2 as YFSETQ. The CDR3 reads CASNSIAPNTGELFF. CDR3 in DNA: TGCGCCAGCAACTCGATAGCGCCGAACACCGGGGAGCTGTTTTTT.

The chain joins TRBV5-1 to TRBJ2-3; D possibly corresponds to TRBD2 (6 bases). From germline, CDR1 is SGHRS and CDR2 YFSETQ. V was shortened by 0 bases and J by 2 bases, with 13 bases between the two germline ends. The length of the CDR3 is 16 residues. The CDR3 here is CASSLVRDSFTDTQYF. For the CDR3, the DNA is TGCGCCAGCAGCTTGGTAAGGGACTCATTCACAGATACGCAGTATTTT.

This clonotype appeared many times. The V gene is TRBV12-3 or TRBV12-4, the J gene TRBJ2-7, with TRBD2 identical over 9 bases. The CDR3 loop spans 13 amino acids. J lost 2 bases, V lost 6 bases, and 2 bases had no gene match. DNA of the CDR3: TGTGCCAGCAGGACTAGCGGTACCTACGAGCAGTACTTC. This gives the protein CASRTSGTYEQYF.

The V gene is TRBV7-2, the J gene TRBJ2-1, with 7 positions matching TRBD1. J was trimmed by 8 bases and V by 5 bases; bases with no gene match: 3. Germline V gene lookup returns CDR1 SGHTA and CDR2 FQGNSA. This CDR3 has 12 residues. This CDR3 reads CASSDRVDEQFF. CDR3 DNA: TGTGCCAGCAGCGACAGGGTCGATGAGCAGTTCTTC.

This clonotype was found many times. The CDR3 spells CSARDHFYGYTF. CDR3 DNA: TGCAGTGCTAGAGATCACTTCTATGGCTACACCTTC. The V gene is TRBV20-1, the J gene TRBJ1-2; D gene ambiguous. Germline values: CDR1 DFQATT, CDR2 SNEGSKA (reference sequence). The CDR3 runs to 12 residues. The V and J ends lost 0 bases and 4 bases respectively, with 6 bases between them.